The entry that follows covers one TCR beta chain sequence. Its matching antigen is unknown. This sample stems from a study of cytomegalovirus exposure and HLA in healthy donors. The PCR contained 60 Vbeta and 13 Jbeta primers. The protocol was immunoSEQ multiplex PCR, while the TCRdb copy is restricted to in-frame clones and leaves out a portion. The sample shows more than 150,000 clones, about 88% of them seen only once. V lost 0 bases to trimming and J lost 0 bases; unmatched junction nucleotides: 10. The CDR3 contains 20 residues. CDR1 SNHLY and CDR2 FYNNEI come from the germline V gene. All donors participated as healthy donors of bone marrow. Whole-study findings and limits: The authors later found TCR association rates varying by HLA locus, with DRB1 most and HLA-C fewest. High sensitivity and specificity were reportedly achieved when the classifier diagnosed cytomegalovirus status.

The sequenced sample consisted of PBMCs. The chain carries TRBV2 and TRBJ2-1, with 11 bases that match TRBD2. This clonotype originated in a girl in the first two years of life in good health and CMV-seronegative. CDR3 sequence: CASSEAWASGRPSSYNEQFF. The DNA for the CDR3 is TGTGCCAGCAGTGAAGCTTGGGCTAGCGGGAGGCCGAGCTCCTACAATGAGCAGTTCTTC. Based on the CDR3 plus reference TRBV2 and TRBJ2-1, the full variable domain is EPEVTQTPSHQVTQMGQEVILRCVPISNHLYFYWYRQILGQKVEFLVSFYNNEISEKSEIFDDQFSVERPDGSNFTLKIRSTKLEDSAMYFCASSEAWASGRPSSYNEQFFGPGTRLTVL.